This T cell receptor (beta chain) was retrieved from a study of OX40 agonist ivuxolimab in advanced cancers. Study background: Patients were given ivuxolimab, an antibody that agonizes OX40 (CD134). Those enrolled were 80% to 85% male, with a mean age of about 66 years and ages from 23 to 79.

J gave up 4 bases and V 0 bases, and 6 bases lay outside the gene matches. The germline V gene has CDR1 SGHVS and CDR2 FQNEAQ. This CDR3 contains 16 residues. Some clones are missing from TCRdb's copy, which holds only in-frame ones; the method was immunoSEQ multiplex PCR. The sample contains 65,000 to 95,000 clones, around 83% of which appear only once. The chain carries TRBV7-8 and TRBJ2-1; TRBD2 matches at 7 bases. Sequencing was performed on CD4+ or CD8+ T cells sorted from blood, taken in a trial of the OX40 agonist ivuxolimab. The origin of this receptor is an adult with an advanced solid tumor such as melanoma, head and neck, liver or kidney cancer. Written as DNA, the CDR3 is TGTGCCAGCAGCTTAGCGGAAAGCGGGGTTTACAATGAGCAGTTCTTC. As protein: CASSLAESGVYNEQFF.